This TCR beta chain was recovered during a study of T cells in women clearing cervical HPV infection. TCRdb's copy holds only in-frame clones and misses some; the assay was immunoSEQ multiplex PCR. The sample spans 35,000 to 50,000 clones; the ten largest clones claim 7.6%. About this clone itself: The read gets to within 3 residues of the CDR3 end, and the germline J gene fills in the rest.

Germline CDR1 and CDR2: SGHNT and YYREEE (reference sequence). The CDR3 runs 12 residues. Trimming cost V 1 base and J 6 bases, with 8 bases left between them. The V call is TRBV5-4, the J call TRBJ2-7, with a possible D match to TRBD1 (6 bases). The material sequenced was blood buffy coat. The sequence was obtained from a woman aged 18-70 years with a cervical HPV16 infection that either progressed to CIN3+ or cleared (not recorded which). This CDR3 reads CASSLTGTEQYF. Incomplete CDR3 DNA: TGTGCCAGCAGCTTGACAGGGACCGAG.